What follows are 10 T cell receptor beta chains derived from one specimen sequenced in a study of T cell responses to AZD1222 COVID-19 vaccine. Only in-frame clones appear in the TCRdb table, and some are missing; sequencing was by immunoSEQ multiplex PCR. Of 200,000 or so clones listed, almost 95% were seen once; the top ten hold about 9.3%. The input for sequencing was peripheral blood, taken on day 0 of AZD1222 vaccination. These receptor sequences come from an adult in good health.

This clone was recorded once. The V and J genes are TRBV28 and TRBJ1-5, with TRBD1 matching 10 bases. Germline loops: CDR1 MDHEN, CDR2 SYDVKM. V was pared by 5 bases and J by 4 bases, with 2 bases of the junction left unmatched. There are 14 residues in the CDR3. Written as DNA, the CDR3 is TGTGCCAGCAGTCGGGGACAGGGGAATCAGCCCCAGCATTTT. Translated: CASSRGQGNQPQHF. Variable domain in full (rest from reference TRBV28 and TRBJ1-5): DVKVTQSSRYLVKRTGEKVFLECVQDMDHENMFWYRQDPGLGLRLIYFSYDVKMKEKGDIPEGYSVSREKKERFSLILESASTNQTSMYLCASSRGQGNQPQHFGDGTRLSIL.

The genes are TRBV28 and TRBJ1-3; TRBD1 agrees at 9 bases. There are 15 residues in the CDR3. V shed 6 bases and J 1 base; nucleotides not matched to a gene: 4. The germline V gene has CDR1 MDHEN and CDR2 SYDVKM. The CDR3 is CASSMGTGSGNTIYF. CDR3 DNA: TGTGCCAGCAGCATGGGGACAGGGTCTGGAAACACCATATATTTT. Looking up the rest from reference TRBV28 and TRBJ1-3 gives the full variable domain: DVKVTQSSRYLVKRTGEKVFLECVQDMDHENMFWYRQDPGLGLRLIYFSYDVKMKEKGDIPEGYSVSREKKERFSLILESASTNQTSMYLCASSMGTGSGNTIYFGEGSWLTVV.

The rearrangement links TRBV29-1 to TRBJ2-7, with 10 bases that match TRBD2. Germline trimming cut 6 bases from V and 2 bases from J; bases unmatched to any gene: 7. The CDR3 has 14 amino acids. Germline lookup yields CDR1 SQVTM and CDR2 ANQGSEA. The CDR3 here is CSVASGRGPYEQYF. The CDR3 nucleotides are TGCAGCGTCGCTAGCGGGAGAGGTCCCTACGAGCAGTACTTC.

This clone was seen once. The rearrangement joins TRBV10-3 to TRBJ2-1; D is possibly TRBD1 or TRBD2 (7 bases each). CDR3 size: 14 residues. Germline CDR1 reads ENHRY; CDR2 reads SYGVKD. The V end lost 6 bases, the J end lost 7 bases, and 16 bases lay between the germline ends. The CDR3 spells CAIRWEGARNEQFF. The CDR3 bases are TGTGCCATCAGATGGGAGGGGGCTCGAAATGAGCAGTTCTTC.

V and J are TRBV30 and TRBJ1-3; 7 nucleotides align to TRBD1. CDR1 GTSNPN and CDR2 SVGIG come from the germline V gene (reference sequence). The CDR3 runs to 15 residues. The V segment lost 4 bases and the J segment 3 bases; nucleotides outside the gene matches: 9. CDR3 sequence: CAWIHGTEIGNTIYF. CDR3 coding DNA: TGTGCCTGGATCCACGGGACAGAAATTGGAAACACCATATATTTT.

The chain recombines TRBV6-5 with TRBJ2-7; weak D call: TRBD2 (5 bases). Germline V CDR1 and CDR2: MNHEY, SVGAGI. Trimming cost V 7 bases and J 6 bases, with 16 bases left between them. The CDR3 sequence is 13 residues long. CDR3: CASMIAGGLEQYF. For the CDR3, the DNA is TGTGCCAGCATGATAGCAGGAGGTCTCGAGCAGTACTTC.

The CDR3 DNA reads as TGTGCCATCAGGGACAGGGAGAACTATGGCTACACCTTC. Protein product: CAIRDRENYGYTF. The V call is TRBV10-3, the J call TRBJ1-2, with 8 bases identical to TRBD1. Trimming at V came to 6 bases and at J to 2 bases, leaving 2 bases not matched to a gene. Germline V gene data show CDR1 as ENHRY and CDR2 as SYGVKD. CDR3 length: 13 residues.

The chain links TRBV15 to TRBJ1-5; maybe TRBD1 (5 bases). V was cut by 2 bases and J by 7 bases, with 18 bases left in between. CDR1 is LNHNV, CDR2 YYDKDF, per germline (reference sequence). This CDR3 region has 16 residues. The CDR3 spells CATSRPQGLGDQPQHF. Written as DNA, the CDR3 is TGTGCCACCAGCAGACCTCAGGGACTAGGGGACCAGCCCCAGCATTTT.

The CDR3 DNA reads as TGCGCCAGCAGCCGAAAAGTAGGGAGCGGGTTCGCGAACACCGGGGAGCTGTTTTTT. Translation gives CASSRKVGSGFANTGELFF. The chain recombines TRBV5-1 with TRBJ2-2, with D tentatively TRBD2 (6 bases). The V end lost 4 bases, the J end lost 0 bases, and 22 bases lay between the germline ends. The CDR3 is made up of 19 amino acids. CDR1 and CDR2 from the germline V gene are SGHRS and YFSETQ.

The sample holds one count of this clone. The V call is TRBV2, the J call TRBJ2-7, with 9 bases matching TRBD1. CDR3 length: 17 residues. V lost 5 bases to trimming and J lost 2 bases; unmatched junction nucleotides: 13. Germline assignment: CDR1 SNHLY and CDR2 FYNNEI. The CDR3 DNA reads TGTGCCAGCAGTCCCCATCTGGGGAGACAGGGGGCCTACGAGCAGTACTTC. It codes for CASSPHLGRQGAYEQYF.